This T cell receptor beta chain was profiled in a study of technical replicates of blood from a handful of donors. Assay: immunoSEQ multiplex PCR; the TCRdb copy retains only in-frame clones and omits some. The table includes about 74,000 clones, roughly 77% detected once. The CDR3 covers 15 residues. Germline CDR1 MGHRA, CDR2 YSYEKL. The J segment lost 2 bases and the V segment lost 8 bases, leaving 11 bases of the junction unmatched. Sequenced sample: PBMCs. This TCR came from a human donor in good health. Some clones in this sample may be carry-over from other donors' samples. The V call is TRBV4-1, the J call TRBJ2-5, with 7 nucleotides matching TRBD1. CDR3 amino acids: CASAHSGDRQETQYF. The CDR3 DNA reads TGCGCCAGCGCGCATTCTGGGGACAGACAAGAGACCCAGTACTTC.